One sample yielded the 4 T cell receptor beta chains listed below, sequenced in a study of T cells in Graves' hyperthyroidism and ophthalmopathy. The TCR beta CDR3 regions underwent amplification using RNA transcripts as the source. The study used the HTBI primer set for a first-round RT-PCR of the TCR CDR3. TCRdb re-called the multiplex PCR reads through MiXCR, storing one row per CDR3 protein. The table lists approximately 570,000 distinct CDR3 sequences, nearly 20% of them singletons, with 40% to 50% in the top ten. Material: blood. Every receptor here comes from a middle-aged man with Graves' ophthalmopathy.

V and J are TRBV6-1 and TRBJ2-1; possibly TRBD2 for D (6 bases). Trimming cost V 7 bases and J 4 bases, with 14 bases left between them. CDR3 length: 14 residues. CDR1 is MNHNS, CDR2 SASEGT, per germline. The CDR3 here is CASTPSGGYNEQFF. DNA for the CDR3: TGTGCCAGCACGCCCAGCGGAGGGTACAATGAGCAGTTCTTC.

This clonotype was counted many times. The chain is built from TRBV2 and TRBJ2-1; TRBD1 or TRBD2 may be the D gene (5 bases each). The CDR3 has 13 amino acids. CDR1 is SNHLY, CDR2 FYNNEI, per germline. Deletions cut 6 bases from V and 4 bases from J, with 10 bases between. The CDR3 coding sequence is TGTGCCAGCAGACGGGACCAATACAATGAGCAGTTCTTC. As protein: CASRRDQYNEQFF.

This clonotype has more than one count but fewer than ten. The chain couples TRBV7-9 to TRBJ2-1; D call uncertain. From germline, CDR1 is SEHNR and CDR2 FQNEAQ (reference sequence). The V end lost 5 bases, the J end lost 5 bases, and 16 bases lay between the germline ends. This CDR3 has 15 amino acids. This CDR3 is CASSIGHVVDNEQFF. In DNA, the CDR3 is TGTGCCAGCAGCATCGGCCACGTGGTAGACAATGAGCAGTTCTTC.

This clonotype was counted a few times. The chain recombines TRBV19 with TRBJ2-1; perhaps TRBD2 as D (6 bases). The V gene's germline CDR1 is LNHDA and CDR2 SQIVND (reference sequence). This CDR3 comprises 16 residues. The ends were cut back, 0 bases at V and 10 bases at J, with 19 bases in the middle. The CDR3: CASSIDQLAHVGEQFF. CDR3 DNA sequence: TGTGCCAGTAGTATAGATCAACTAGCCCACGTCGGGGAGCAGTTCTTC.